This TCR beta chain was retrieved from a study of beta chain features in type 1 diabetes. Study information: Comparable age, gender and cell yields were observed in patients relative to healthy donors.

General study results and limits: For type 1 diabetes patients, VDJ junctions showed fewer insertions and more deletions. Patients' naive, central memory and Treg TCRB repertoires seemed closer to one another than those of healthy donors.

Germline-derived CDR1 and CDR2 are MDHEN and SYDVKM. V lost 3 bases and J lost 1, with 9 bases in between. CDR3 length: 14 amino acids. About this clone itself: Its antigen is unknown.

Expressed TCRB transcripts were sequenced, since all the RNA that had been isolated was reverse transcribed. Method: immunoSEQ multiplex PCR; TCRdb's copy keeps in-frame clones and lacks some. The sample contains 970,000 or so clones, roughly 15% of which appear only once. The chain carries TRBV28 and TRBJ2-5; D is possibly TRBD1 (5 bases). The sequence came from a woman aged 18-35 years in good health. Sequencing was done on a sample of naive CD4+ T cells from blood. The chain's CDR3 is CASSFDSTQETQYF. The CDR3 DNA sequence: TGTGCCAGCAGTTTCGACAGTACCCAAGAGACCCAGTACTTC.